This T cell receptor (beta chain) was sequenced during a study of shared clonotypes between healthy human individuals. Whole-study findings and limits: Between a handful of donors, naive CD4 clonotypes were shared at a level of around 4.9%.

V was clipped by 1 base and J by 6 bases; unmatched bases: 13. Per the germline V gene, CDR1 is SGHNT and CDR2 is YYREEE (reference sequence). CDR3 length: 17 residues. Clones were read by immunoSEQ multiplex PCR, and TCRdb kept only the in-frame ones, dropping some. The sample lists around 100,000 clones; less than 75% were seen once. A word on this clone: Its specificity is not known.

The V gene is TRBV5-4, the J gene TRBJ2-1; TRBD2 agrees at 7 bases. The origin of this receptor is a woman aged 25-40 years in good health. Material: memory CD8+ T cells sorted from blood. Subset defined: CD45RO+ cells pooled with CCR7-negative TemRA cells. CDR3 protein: CASSLPPDWGGFNEQFF. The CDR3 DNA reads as TGTGCCAGCAGCTTGCCCCCTGACTGGGGAGGGTTCAATGAGCAGTTCTTC. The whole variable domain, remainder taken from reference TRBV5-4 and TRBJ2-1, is ETGVTQSPTHLIKTRGQQVTLRCSSQSGHNTVSWYQQALGQGPQFIFQYYREEENGRGNFPPRFSGLQFPNYSSELNVNALELDDSALYLCASSLPPDWGGFNEQFFGPGTRLTVL.